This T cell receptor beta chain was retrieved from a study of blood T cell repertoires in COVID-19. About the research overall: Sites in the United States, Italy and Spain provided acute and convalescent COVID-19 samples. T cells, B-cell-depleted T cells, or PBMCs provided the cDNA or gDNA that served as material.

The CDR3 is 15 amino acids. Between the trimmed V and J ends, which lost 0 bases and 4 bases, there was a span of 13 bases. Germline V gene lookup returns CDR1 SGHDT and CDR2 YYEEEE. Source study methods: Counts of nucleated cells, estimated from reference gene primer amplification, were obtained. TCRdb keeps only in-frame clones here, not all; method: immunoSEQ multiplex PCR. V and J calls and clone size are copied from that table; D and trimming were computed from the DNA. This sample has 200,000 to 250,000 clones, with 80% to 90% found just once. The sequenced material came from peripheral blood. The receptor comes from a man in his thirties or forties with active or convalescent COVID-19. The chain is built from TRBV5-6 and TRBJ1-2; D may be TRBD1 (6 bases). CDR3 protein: CASSLGQVPPYGYTF. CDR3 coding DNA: TGTGCCAGCAGCTTGGGACAGGTGCCTCCCTATGGCTACACCTTC.